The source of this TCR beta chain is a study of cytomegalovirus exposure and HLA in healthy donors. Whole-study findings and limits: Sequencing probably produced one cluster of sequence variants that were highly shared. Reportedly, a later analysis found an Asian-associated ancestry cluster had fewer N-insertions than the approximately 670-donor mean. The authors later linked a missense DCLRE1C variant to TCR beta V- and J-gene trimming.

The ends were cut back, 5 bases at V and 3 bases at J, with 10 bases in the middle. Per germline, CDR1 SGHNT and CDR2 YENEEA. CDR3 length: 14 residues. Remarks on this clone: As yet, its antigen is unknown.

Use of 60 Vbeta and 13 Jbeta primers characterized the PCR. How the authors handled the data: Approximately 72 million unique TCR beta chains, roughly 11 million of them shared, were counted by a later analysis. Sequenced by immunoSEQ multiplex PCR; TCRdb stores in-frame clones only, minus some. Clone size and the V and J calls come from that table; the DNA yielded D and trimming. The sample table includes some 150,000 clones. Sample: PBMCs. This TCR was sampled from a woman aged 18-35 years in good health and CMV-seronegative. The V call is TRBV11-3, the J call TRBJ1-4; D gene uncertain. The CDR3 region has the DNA TGTGCCAGCAGCCTCGGGCGGGCTAATGAAAAACTGTTTTTT. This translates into CASSLGRANEKLFF.